The clone carrying this T cell receptor (beta chain) occurred many times. The antigen remains unidentified. The source of the sample is a study of identical twins. Study-wide results and caveats: For out-of-frame beta sequences, excess twin sharing was weaker. The study based its conclusions on cross-sectional statistical analysis and did not follow the same donors.

The cDNA had a unique molecular identifier and a template-switch universal primer site. Via MiXCR, TCRdb re-called the 5' RACE reads, giving one row per CDR3 protein. This sample carries some 710,000 distinct CDR3 sequences, 5.5% to 6.5% of them seen once, and the ten largest clones take roughly 2%. The CDR3 has 12 residues. The germline CDR1 and CDR2 sequences are SQVTM and ANQGSEA. Trimming left V 5 bases short and J 3 bases short, with 7 bases between. This chain joins TRBV29-1 and TRBJ2-2; D not certain. This TCR was recovered from a young man in good health. The material sequenced was naive T cells sorted from blood. This chain's CDR3 is CSVWVDTGELFF. The DNA of the CDR3 is TGCAGCGTTTGGGTGGACACCGGGGAGCTGTTTTTT.